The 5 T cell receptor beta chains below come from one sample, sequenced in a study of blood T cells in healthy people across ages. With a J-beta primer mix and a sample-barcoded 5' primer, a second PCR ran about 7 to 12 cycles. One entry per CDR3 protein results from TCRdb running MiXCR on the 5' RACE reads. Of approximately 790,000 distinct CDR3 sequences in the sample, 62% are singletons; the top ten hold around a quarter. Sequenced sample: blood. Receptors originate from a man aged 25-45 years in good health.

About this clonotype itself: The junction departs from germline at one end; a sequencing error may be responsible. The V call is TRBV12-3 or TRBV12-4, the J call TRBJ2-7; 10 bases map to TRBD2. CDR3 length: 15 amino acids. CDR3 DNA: TGTGCCGGCAGTTTACCTAGCGGGGGCTCCTACGAGCAGTACTTC. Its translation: CAGSLPSGGSYEQYF.

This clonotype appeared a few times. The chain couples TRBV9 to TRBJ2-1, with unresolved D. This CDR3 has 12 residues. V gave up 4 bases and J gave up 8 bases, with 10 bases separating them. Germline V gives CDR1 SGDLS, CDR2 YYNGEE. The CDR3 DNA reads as TGTGCCAGCAGCACCTCCCGGGATGAGCAGTTCTTC. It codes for CASSTSRDEQFF. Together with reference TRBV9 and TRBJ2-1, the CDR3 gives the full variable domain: DSGVTQTPKHLITATGQRVTLRCSPRSGDLSVYWYQQSLDQGLQFLIQYYNGEERAKGNILERFSAQQFPDLHSELNLSSLELGDSALYFCASSTSRDEQFFGPGTRLTVL.

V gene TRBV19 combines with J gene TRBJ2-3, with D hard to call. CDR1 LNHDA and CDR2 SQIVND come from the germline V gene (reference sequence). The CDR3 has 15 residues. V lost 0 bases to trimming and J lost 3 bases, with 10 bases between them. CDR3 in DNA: TGTGCCAGTAGTATAGAAGGACGTCCGACAGATACGCAGTATTTT. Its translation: CASSIEGRPTDTQYF.

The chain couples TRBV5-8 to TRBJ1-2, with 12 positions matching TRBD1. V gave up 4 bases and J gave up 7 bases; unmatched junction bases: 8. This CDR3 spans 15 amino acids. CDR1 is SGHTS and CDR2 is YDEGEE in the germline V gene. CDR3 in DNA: TGTGCCAGCAGCCATGAGGGACAGGGGGCTTGTGGCTACACCTTC. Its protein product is CASSHEGQGACGYTF.

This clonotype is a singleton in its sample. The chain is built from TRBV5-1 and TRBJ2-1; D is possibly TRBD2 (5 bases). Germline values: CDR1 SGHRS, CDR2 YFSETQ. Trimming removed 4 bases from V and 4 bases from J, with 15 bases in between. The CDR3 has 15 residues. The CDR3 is CASSDPGKSYNEQFF. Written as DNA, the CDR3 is TGCGCCAGCAGCGATCCGGGAAAGTCGTACAATGAGCAGTTCTTC. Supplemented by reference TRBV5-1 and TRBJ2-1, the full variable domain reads KAGVTQTPRYLIKTRGQQVTLSCSPISGHRSVSWYQQTPGQGLQFLFEYFSETQRNKGNFPGRFSGRQFSNSRSEMNVSTLELGDSALYLCASSDPGKSYNEQFFGPGTRLTVL.